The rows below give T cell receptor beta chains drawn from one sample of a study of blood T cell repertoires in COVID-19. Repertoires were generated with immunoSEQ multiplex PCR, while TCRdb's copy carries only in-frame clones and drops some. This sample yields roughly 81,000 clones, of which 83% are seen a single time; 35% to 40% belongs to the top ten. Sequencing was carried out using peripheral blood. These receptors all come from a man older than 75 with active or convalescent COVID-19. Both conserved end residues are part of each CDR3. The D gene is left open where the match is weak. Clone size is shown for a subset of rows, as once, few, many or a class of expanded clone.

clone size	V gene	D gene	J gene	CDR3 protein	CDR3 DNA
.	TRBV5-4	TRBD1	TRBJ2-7	CASSSDRAYEQYF	TGTGCCAGCAGCTCGGACAGGGCCTACGAGCAGTACTTC
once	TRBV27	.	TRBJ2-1	CASSSGGELAVALGVF	TGTGCCAGCAGTTCAGGGGGCGAGCTAGCGGTCGCCTTAGGGGTCTTC
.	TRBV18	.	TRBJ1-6	CASSPQGTGNSPLHF	TGTGCCAGCTCACCCCAGGGGACCGGGAATTCACCCCTCCACTTT
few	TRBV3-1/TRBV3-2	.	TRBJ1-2	CASSQEPRGWDGYTF	TGTGCCAGCAGCCAAGAACCCAGGGGATGGGATGGCTACACCTTC
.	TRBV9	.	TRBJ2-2	CASSVFSENTGELFF	TGTGCCAGCAGCGTTTTTAGCGAGAACACCGGGGAGCTGTTTTTT
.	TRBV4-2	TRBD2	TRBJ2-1	CASSQGLAGSYNEQFF	TGTGCCAGCAGCCAAGGACTAGCGGGCTCCTACAATGAGCAGTTCTTC
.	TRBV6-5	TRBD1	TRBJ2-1	CASSYGQARNEQFF	TGTGCCAGCAGCTACGGACAGGCGCGGAATGAGCAGTTCTTC
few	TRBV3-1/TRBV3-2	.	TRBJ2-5	CASSQGRETQYF	TGTGCCAGCAGCCAAGGGCGGGAGACCCAGTACTTC
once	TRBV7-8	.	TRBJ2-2	CASSQLAQNTGELFF	TGTGCCAGCAGCCAGCTAGCGCAGAACACCGGGGAGCTGTTTTTT
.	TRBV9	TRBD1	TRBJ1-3	CASSVDAGTGLSGNTIYF	TGTGCCAGCAGCGTAGATGCCGGGACAGGTCTCTCTGGAAACACCATATATTTT
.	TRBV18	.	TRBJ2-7	CASSPPGSSYEQYF	TGTGCCAGCTCACCACCGGGCAGCTCCTACGAGCAGTACTTC
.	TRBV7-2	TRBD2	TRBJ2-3	CASSSGLAGGTDTQYF	TGTGCCAGCAGCTCCGGACTAGCGGGTGGGACAGATACGCAGTATTTT
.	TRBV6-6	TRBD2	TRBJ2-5	CASSLGLAGETQYF	TGTGCCAGCAGCCTCGGACTAGCGGGAGAGACCCAGTACTTC
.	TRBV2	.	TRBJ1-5	CASMGGINQPQHF	TGTGCCAGCATGGGAGGAATAAATCAGCCCCAGCATTTT
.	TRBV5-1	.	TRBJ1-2	CASSFGDTFNYGYTF	TGCGCCAGCAGCTTTGGGGACACCTTTAACTATGGCTACACCTTC
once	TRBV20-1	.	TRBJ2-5	CSASRSSGQETQYF	TGCAGTGCTAGTCGCTCGAGCGGCCAAGAGACCCAGTACTTC
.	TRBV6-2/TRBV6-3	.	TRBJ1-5	CASSYTGNQPQHF	TGTGCCAGCAGTTACACAGGGAACCAGCCCCAGCATTTT
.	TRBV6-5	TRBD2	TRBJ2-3	CASSFQTSGGAPSQYF	TGTGCCAGCAGTTTTCAGACTAGCGGGGGGGCTCCATCGCAGTATTTT
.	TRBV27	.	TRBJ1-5	CASSSGRGNQPQHF	TGTGCCAGCAGTTCGGGGAGAGGCAATCAGCCCCAGCATTTT
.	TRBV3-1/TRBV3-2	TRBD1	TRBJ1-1	CASSEQGKNTEAFF	TGTGCCAGCAGCGAACAGGGGAAGAACACTGAAGCTTTCTTT
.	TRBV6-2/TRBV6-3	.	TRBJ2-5	CASSYATSGAQETQYF	TGTGCCAGCAGTTACGCAACCTCTGGGGCCCAAGAGACCCAGTACTTC
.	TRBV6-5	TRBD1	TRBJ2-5	CASTEPTGVGTQYF	TGTGCCAGCACCGAACCGACAGGGGTTGGGACCCAGTACTTC
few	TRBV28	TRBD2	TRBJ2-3	CASPPGLTTTDTQYF	TGTGCCAGTCCACCGGGACTAACAACCACAGATACGCAGTATTTT
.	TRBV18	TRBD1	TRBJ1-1	CASSRQGDTEAFF	TGTGCCAGCTCCCGACAGGGGGACACTGAAGCTTTCTTT
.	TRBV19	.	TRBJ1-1	CASSIGRGVMNTEAFF	TGTGCCAGTAGTATAGGACGGGGAGTAATGAACACTGAAGCTTTCTTT
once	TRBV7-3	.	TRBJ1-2	CASSLTGMRRGIGYTF	TGTGCCAGCAGCTTAACCGGGATGAGGCGGGGGATTGGCTACACCTTC
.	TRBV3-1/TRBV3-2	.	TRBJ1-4	CASSHRVQGEKLFF	TGTGCCAGCAGCCACCGGGTACAGGGTGAAAAACTGTTTTTT
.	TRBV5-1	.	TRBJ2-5	CASRSLTAQETQYF	TGCGCCAGCAGGTCACTCACAGCTCAAGAGACCCAGTACTTC
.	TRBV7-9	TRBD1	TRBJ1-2	CASSSGTGSNGYTF	TGTGCCAGCAGCTCCGGGACAGGTTCGAATGGCTACACCTTC
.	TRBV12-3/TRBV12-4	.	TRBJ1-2	CASSLGQHIHTF	TGTGCCAGCAGCCTAGGACAGCACATACACACCTTC
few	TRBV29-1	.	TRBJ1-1	CSVEGRMNSEAFF	TGCAGCGTTGAAGGCCGAATGAACTCTGAAGCTTTCTTT
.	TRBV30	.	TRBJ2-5	CAWSVGGGETQYF	TGTGCCTGGAGTGTAGGTGGAGGGGAGACCCAGTACTTC
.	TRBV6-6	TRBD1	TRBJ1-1	CASRQGQGNTEAFF	TGTGCCAGCAGACAAGGACAGGGGAACACTGAAGCTTTCTTT
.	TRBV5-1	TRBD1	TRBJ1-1	CASSHGQGMVNTEAFF	TGCGCCAGCAGCCACGGACAGGGGATGGTGAACACTGAAGCTTTCTTT
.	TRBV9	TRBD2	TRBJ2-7	CASSASRGTRVRQYF	TGTGCCAGCAGCGCTTCCCGGGGGACTAGAGTAAGGCAGTACTTC
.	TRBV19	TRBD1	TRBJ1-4	CASSYGTDNNEKLFF	TGTGCCAGTAGTTACGGGACAGACAATAATGAAAAACTGTTTTTT
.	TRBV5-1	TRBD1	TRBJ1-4	CASSLQGQGRIEKLFF	TGCGCCAGCAGCTTGCAGGGACAGGGACGAATTGAAAAACTGTTTTTT
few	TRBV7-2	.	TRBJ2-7	CASRGQRGYEQYF	TGTGCCAGCAGAGGCCAACGGGGCTACGAGCAGTACTTC
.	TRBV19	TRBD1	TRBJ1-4	CASRADRVGEKLFF	TGTGCCAGTAGGGCGGACAGGGTAGGAGAAAAACTGTTTTTT
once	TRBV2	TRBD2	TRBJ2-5	CASTTSGRARETQYF	TGTGCCAGCACGACTAGCGGGAGGGCCAGGGAGACCCAGTACTTC
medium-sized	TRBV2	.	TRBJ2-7	CASSEAWQSNTYEQYF	TGTGCCAGCAGTGAAGCGTGGCAGTCCAATACCTACGAGCAGTACTTC
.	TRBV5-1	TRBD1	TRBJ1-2	CASSLGRGPNYGYTF	TGCGCCAGCAGCTTGGGAAGGGGGCCTAACTATGGCTACACCTTC
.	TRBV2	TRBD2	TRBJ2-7	CASSETGGVFLYEQYF	TGTGCCAGCAGTGAAACGGGGGGGGTTTTTCTTTACGAGCAGTACTTC
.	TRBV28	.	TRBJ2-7	CASSPYWEAPYEQYF	TGTGCCAGCAGTCCATACTGGGAGGCCCCCTACGAGCAGTACTTC
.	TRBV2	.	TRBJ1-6	CASNYLFPNSPLHF	TGTGCCAGCAATTACCTATTCCCCAATTCACCCCTCCACTTT
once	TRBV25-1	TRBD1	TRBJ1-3	CASSVAGTDTIYF	TGTGCCAGCAGTGTGGCAGGGACAGACACCATATATTTT
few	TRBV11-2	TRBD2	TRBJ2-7	CASSPLGTSGRFYEQYF	TGTGCCAGCAGCCCTTTAGGGACTAGCGGGAGATTCTACGAGCAGTACTTC
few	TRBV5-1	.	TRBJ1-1	CASSSDSDWTEAFF	TGCGCCAGCAGCTCCGACAGTGATTGGACTGAAGCTTTCTTT
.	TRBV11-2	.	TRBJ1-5	CASSWRMEGNQPQHF	TGTGCCAGCAGCTGGAGGATGGAGGGAAATCAGCCCCAGCATTTT
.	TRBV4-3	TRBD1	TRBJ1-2	CASSLDRGLSYGYTF	TGCGCCAGCAGCCTAGACAGGGGTCTGAGCTATGGCTACACCTTC
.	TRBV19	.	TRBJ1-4	CASSIPDRRSELFF	TGTGCCAGTAGTATCCCGGACCGGAGGTCGGAACTGTTTTTT
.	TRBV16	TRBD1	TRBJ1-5	CASSQGQGGQPQHF	TGTGCCAGCAGCCAGGGACAGGGGGGGCAGCCCCAGCATTTT
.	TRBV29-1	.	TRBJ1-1	CSGLDSGSPEDTEAFF	TGCAGCGGGCTCGATAGCGGGTCTCCCGAGGACACTGAAGCTTTCTTT
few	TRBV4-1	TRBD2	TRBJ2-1	CASRNSGRVKINYNEQFF	TGCGCCAGCAGAAATAGCGGGAGGGTTAAAATCAACTACAATGAGCAGTTCTTC
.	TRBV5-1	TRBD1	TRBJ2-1	CASSSTGDYNEQFF	TGCGCCAGCAGCTCCACAGGGGACTACAATGAGCAGTTCTTC
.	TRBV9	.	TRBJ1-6	CASSPRVGSPLHF	TGTGCCAGCAGCCCCAGGGTTGGATCACCCCTCCACTTT
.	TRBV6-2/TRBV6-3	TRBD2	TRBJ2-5	CASSYPSGRKKETQYF	TGTGCCAGCAGTTATCCTAGCGGGAGAAAAAAAGAGACCCAGTACTTC